The 9 T cell receptor beta chains below were found in one sample sequenced in a study of HIV-infected children after antiretroviral therapy interruption (dated by TCRdb to between 2018 and 2021). The sample's treatment or condition label, in plain terms: PENTA 11 planned treatment interruption arm or continuous ART arm. The receptor library was made with 3' RACE. Sequencing was carried out with an Illumina MiSeq. TCR libraries were built from RNA using a 3' RACE protocol with unique molecular identifiers to correct PCR amplification bias. Using fastp trimming at Q25 and MiXCR clonotype assembly, TCRdb reanalyzed the public sequencing data and kept in-frame beta chains. CDR3 protein duplicates are merged, each entry listing the most common genes and DNA. Present in this sample are about 40,000 distinct CDR3 sequences, approximately 7% of which were seen just once. The ten largest clones take up just under 1% of the sample.

The sequencing used CD45RA+ CD4+ T cells from PBMCs, pooled from several time points, collected from a donor given antiretroviral therapy, either interrupted or continuous. The cell subset or site label, as the study defines it: naive CD4+ CD45RA+ CD45RO- T cells. All receptors come from a pool of human donors with HIV.

This clonotype has ten or more counts. The chain joins TRBV7-2 to TRBJ1-5; 12 bases agree with TRBD1. This CDR3 comprises 16 residues. CDR1 is SGHTA and CDR2 is FQGNSA in the germline V gene. Trimming removed 5 bases from V and 7 bases from J; junction bases left unmatched: 9. CDR3 region: CASSKKGQGAGQPQHF. The DNA of the CDR3 is TGTGCCAGCAGCAAAAAGGGACAGGGGGCAGGACAGCCCCAGCATTTT.

This clonotype was counted at least ten times. V and J are TRBV15 and TRBJ2-3; 8 bases map to TRBD2. V shed 0 bases and J 3 bases; nucleotides not matched to a gene: 8. Germline CDR1 reads LNHNV; CDR2 reads YYDKDF (reference sequence). This CDR3 comprises 17 residues. Here the CDR3 reads CATSRDRGGGWTDTQYF. The CDR3 DNA reads as TGTGCCACCAGCAGAGATCGGGGGGGAGGGTGGACAGATACGCAGTATTTT.

This clonotype was detected many times. The chain employs TRBV6-2 or TRBV6-3 and TRBJ2-7; tentative D call: TRBD2 (6 bases). Trimming took off 4 bases at V and 3 bases at J, with 19 bases between the two ends. Looked up from germline, CDR1 is MNHEY and CDR2 is SVGEGT. The CDR3 is 16 amino acids. The CDR3 DNA is TGTGCCAGCAGTTTTCGGGGAGAGGGGAGGTTCTACGAGCAGTACTTC. Translation gives CASSFRGEGRFYEQYF.

The table lists this clonotype with a few counts. The chain recombines TRBV7-9 with TRBJ1-4, with D uncertain. This CDR3 is 15 amino acids long. V dropped 4 bases and J dropped 3 bases, with 12 bases sitting between them. Germline CDR1 SEHNR, CDR2 FQNEAQ (reference sequence). DNA of the CDR3: TGTGCCAGCAGCTCTTTGGGATCAGCTAATGAAAAACTGTTTTTT. Protein sequence: CASSSLGSANEKLFF.

This clonotype was seen ten or more times. The CDR3 reads CASSSKAGGDYEQYF. The DNA of the CDR3 is TGTGCCAGTAGTTCCAAGGCCGGTGGGGATTACGAGCAGTACTTC. This sequence joins TRBV19 and TRBJ2-7; D call uncertain. Trimming removed 5 bases at V and 4 bases at J, with 18 bases between. This CDR3 comprises 15 residues. The germline gives CDR1 LNHDA, CDR2 SQIVND (reference sequence). Complete variable domain (other parts from reference TRBV19 and TRBJ2-7): DGGITQSPKYLFRKEGQNVTLSCEQNLNHDAMYWYRQDPGQGLRLIYYSQIVNDFQKGDIAEGYSVSREKKESFPLTVTSAQKNPTAFYLCASSSKAGGDYEQYFGPGTRLTVT.

This clonotype has at least ten counts. A read error may account for a junction end that differs from germline. The rearrangement joins TRBV4-1 to TRBJ2-2; D may match TRBD1 or TRBD2 (5 bases each). The CDR3 runs 14 residues. Germline lookup yields CDR1 MGHRA and CDR2 YSYEKL. Here the CDR3 reads CASSPGPNTGQLYF. In nucleotides, the CDR3 is TGTGCCAGCAGCCCGGGACCGAACACCGGGCAGCTCTACTTT.

This clonotype was observed many times. V usage is TRBV5-1 and J usage is TRBJ1-4; D call uncertain. Germline lookup yields CDR1 SGHRS and CDR2 YFSETQ. V lost 2 bases and J 4 bases, leaving 15 bases between the germline ends. This CDR3 contains 16 residues. The CDR3 loop is CASSLAPVAFNEKLFF. CDR3 in DNA: TGCGCCAGCAGCTTAGCCCCCGTGGCTTTTAATGAAAAACTGTTTTTT.

This clonotype came up once. The genes are TRBV12-3 or TRBV12-4 and TRBJ2-3; D remains unclear. With 1 base removed from V and 5 bases from J, the gap between germline ends came to 7 bases. The CDR3 loop spans 13 amino acids. The CDR3 reads CASSLGEGDTQYF. CDR3 nucleotide sequence: TGTGCCAGCAGTTTAGGGGAAGGAGATACGCAGTATTTT.

Ten or more counts support this clonotype. This rearrangement joins TRBV29-1 to TRBJ1-1; D unclear. V lost 4 bases and J 0 bases, leaving 9 bases between the germline ends. This CDR3 is 13 amino acids long. Germline assignment: CDR1 SQVTM and CDR2 ANQGSEA. The CDR3 loop is CSVGTALNTEAFF. CDR3 nucleotide sequence: TGCAGCGTTGGAACAGCACTGAACACTGAAGCTTTCTTT.